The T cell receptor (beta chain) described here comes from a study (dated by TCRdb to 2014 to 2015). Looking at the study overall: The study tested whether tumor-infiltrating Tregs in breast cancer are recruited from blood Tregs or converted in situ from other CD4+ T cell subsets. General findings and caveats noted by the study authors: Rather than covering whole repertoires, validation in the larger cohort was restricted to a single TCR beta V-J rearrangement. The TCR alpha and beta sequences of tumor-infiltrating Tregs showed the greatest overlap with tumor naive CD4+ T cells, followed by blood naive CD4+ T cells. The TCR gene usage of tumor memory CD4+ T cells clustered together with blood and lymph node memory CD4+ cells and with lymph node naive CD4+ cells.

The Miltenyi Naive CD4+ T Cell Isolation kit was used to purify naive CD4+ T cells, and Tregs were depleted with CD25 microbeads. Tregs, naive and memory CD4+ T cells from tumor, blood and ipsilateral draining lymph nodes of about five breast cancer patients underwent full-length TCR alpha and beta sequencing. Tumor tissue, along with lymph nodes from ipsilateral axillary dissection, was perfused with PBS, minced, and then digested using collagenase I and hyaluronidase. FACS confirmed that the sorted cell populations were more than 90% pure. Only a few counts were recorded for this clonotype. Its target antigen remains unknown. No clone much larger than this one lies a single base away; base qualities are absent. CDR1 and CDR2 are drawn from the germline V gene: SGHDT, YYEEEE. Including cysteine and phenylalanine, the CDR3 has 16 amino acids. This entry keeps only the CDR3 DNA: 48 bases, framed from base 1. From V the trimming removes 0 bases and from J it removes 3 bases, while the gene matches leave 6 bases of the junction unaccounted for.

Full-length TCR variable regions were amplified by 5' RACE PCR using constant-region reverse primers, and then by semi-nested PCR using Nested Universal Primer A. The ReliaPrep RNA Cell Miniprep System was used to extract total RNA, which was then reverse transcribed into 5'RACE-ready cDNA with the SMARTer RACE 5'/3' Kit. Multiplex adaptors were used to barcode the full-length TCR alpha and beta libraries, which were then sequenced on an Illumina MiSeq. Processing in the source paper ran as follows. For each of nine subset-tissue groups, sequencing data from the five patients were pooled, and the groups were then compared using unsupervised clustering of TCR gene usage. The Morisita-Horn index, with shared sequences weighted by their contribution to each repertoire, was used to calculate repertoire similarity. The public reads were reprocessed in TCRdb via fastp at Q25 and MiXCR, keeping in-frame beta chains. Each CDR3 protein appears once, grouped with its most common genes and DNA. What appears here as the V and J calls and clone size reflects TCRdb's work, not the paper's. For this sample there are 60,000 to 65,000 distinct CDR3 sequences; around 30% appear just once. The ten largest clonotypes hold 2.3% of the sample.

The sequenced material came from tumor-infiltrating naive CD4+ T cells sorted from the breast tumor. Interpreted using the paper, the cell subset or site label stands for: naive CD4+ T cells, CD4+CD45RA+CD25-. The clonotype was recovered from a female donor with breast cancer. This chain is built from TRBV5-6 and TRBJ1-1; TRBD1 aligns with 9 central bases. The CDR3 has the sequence CASSLVGQGPDTEAFF. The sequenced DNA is TGTGCCAGCAGCTTGGTCGGACAGGGGCCGGACACTGAAGCTTTCTTT.